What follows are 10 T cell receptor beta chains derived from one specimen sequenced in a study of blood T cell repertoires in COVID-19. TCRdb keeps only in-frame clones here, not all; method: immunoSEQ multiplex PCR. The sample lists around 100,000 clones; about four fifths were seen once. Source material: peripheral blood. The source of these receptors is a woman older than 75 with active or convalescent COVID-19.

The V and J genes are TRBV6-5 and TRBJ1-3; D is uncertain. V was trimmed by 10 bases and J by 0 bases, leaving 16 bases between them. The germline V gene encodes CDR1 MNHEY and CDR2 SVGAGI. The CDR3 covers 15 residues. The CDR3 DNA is TGTGCCACCTCAAGAGGAGATTTCTCTGGAAACACCATATATTTT. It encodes CATSRGDFSGNTIYF.

This chain's CDR3 is CASKDTDQETQYF. CDR3 bases: TGTGCCTCCAAGGATACAGATCAAGAGACCCAGTACTTC. The chain recombines TRBV10-3 with TRBJ2-5; no reliable D call. In germline, CDR1 is ENHRY, CDR2 SYGVKD. V lost 11 bases and J 2 bases, leaving 15 bases between the germline ends. This CDR3 comprises 13 residues.

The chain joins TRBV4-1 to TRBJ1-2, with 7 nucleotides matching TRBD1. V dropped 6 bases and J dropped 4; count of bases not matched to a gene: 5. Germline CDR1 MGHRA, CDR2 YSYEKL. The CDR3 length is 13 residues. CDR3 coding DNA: TGCGCCAGCAGTTCCGGACAGGCCTATGGCTACACCTTC. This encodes CASSSGQAYGYTF.

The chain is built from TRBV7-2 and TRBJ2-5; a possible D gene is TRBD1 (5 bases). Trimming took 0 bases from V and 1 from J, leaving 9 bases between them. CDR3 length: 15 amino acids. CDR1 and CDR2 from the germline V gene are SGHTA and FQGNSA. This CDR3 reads CASSLAGQLQETQYF. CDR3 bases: TGTGCCAGCAGCTTAGCGGGGCAACTCCAAGAGACCCAGTACTTC. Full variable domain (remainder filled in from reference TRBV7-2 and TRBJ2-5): GAGVSQSPSNKVTEKGKDVELRCDPISGHTALYWYRQSLGQGLEFLIYFQGNSAPDKSGLPSDRFSAERTGGSVSTLTIQRTQQEDSAVYLCASSLAGQLQETQYFGPGTRLLVL.

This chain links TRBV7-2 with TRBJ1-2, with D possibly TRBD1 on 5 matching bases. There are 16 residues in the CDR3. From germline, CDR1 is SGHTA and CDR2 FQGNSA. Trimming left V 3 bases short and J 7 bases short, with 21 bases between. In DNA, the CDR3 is TGTGCCAGCAGCTTTATCCCGGGGGGGGGTGCTTCTGGCTACACCTTC. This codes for CASSFIPGGGASGYTF.

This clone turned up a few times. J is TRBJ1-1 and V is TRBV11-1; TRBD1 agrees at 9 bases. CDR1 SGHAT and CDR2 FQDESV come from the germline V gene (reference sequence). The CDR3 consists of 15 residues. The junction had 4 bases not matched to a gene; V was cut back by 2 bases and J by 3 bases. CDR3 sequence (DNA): TGTGCCAGCAGCTTAAGCCGGACAGGGGACACTGAAGCTTTCTTT. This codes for CASSLSRTGDTEAFF.

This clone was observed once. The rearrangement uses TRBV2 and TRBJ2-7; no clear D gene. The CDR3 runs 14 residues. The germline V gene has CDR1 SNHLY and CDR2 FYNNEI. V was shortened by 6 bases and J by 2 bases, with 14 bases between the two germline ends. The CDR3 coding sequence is TGTGCCAGCAGGGTGCGTGAGTCTGCCTACGAGCAGTACTTC. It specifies CASRVRESAYEQYF.

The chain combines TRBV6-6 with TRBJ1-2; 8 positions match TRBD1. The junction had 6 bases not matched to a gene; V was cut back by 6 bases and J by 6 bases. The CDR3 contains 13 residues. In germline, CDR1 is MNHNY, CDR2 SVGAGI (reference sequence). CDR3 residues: CASSPTGGHGYTF. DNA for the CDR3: TGTGCCAGCAGCCCTACAGGGGGTCATGGCTACACCTTC.

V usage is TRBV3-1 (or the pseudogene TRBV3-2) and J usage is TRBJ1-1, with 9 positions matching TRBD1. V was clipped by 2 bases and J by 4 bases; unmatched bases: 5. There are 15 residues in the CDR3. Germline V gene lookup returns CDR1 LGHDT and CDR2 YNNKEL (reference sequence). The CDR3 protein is CASSQNRGLSTEAFF. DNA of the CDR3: TGTGCCAGCAGCCAAAACAGGGGGCTGAGCACTGAAGCTTTCTTT.

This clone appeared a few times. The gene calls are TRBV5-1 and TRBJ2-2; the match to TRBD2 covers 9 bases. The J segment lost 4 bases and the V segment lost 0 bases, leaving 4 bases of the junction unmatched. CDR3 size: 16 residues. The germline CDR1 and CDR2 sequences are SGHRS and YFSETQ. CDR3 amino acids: CASSLGSGGFTGELFF. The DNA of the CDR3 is TGCGCCAGCAGCTTGGGTAGCGGGGGTTTCACCGGGGAGCTGTTTTTT.